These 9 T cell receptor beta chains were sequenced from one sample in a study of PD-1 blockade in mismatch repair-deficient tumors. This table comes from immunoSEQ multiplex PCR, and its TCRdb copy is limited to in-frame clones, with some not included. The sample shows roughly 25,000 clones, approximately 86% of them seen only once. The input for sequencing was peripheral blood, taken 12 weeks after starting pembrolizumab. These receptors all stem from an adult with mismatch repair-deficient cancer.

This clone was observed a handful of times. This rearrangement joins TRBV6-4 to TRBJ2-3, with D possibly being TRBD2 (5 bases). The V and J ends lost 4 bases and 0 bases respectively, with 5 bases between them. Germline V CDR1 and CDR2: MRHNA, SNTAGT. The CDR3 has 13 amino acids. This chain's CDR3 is CASSGGSTDTQYF. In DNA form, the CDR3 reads TGTGCCAGCAGTGGCGGGAGCACAGATACGCAGTATTTT.

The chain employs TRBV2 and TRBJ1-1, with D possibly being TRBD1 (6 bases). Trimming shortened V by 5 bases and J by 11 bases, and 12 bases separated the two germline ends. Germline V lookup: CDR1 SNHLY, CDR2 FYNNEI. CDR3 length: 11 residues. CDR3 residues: CASSRTAGAFF. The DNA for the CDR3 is TGTGCCAGCAGTCGGACAGCTGGGGCTTTCTTT.

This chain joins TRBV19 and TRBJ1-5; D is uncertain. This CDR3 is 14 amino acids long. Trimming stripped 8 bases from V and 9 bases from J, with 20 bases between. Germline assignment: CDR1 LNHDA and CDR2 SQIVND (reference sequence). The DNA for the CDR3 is TGTGCCAGTGGACCGGACGGTGGCAAGCGGCCCCAGCATTTT. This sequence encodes CASGPDGGKRPQHF.

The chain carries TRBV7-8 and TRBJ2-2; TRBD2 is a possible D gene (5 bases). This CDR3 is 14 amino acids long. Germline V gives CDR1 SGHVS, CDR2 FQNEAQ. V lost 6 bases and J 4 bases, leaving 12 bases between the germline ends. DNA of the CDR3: TGTGCCAGCAGACAGAGCGGACCCACCGGGGAGCTGTTTTTT. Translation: CASRQSGPTGELFF.

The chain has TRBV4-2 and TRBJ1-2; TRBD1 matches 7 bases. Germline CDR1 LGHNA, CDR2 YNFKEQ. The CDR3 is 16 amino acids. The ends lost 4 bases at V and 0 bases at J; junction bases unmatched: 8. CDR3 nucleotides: TGTGCCAGCAGCCTGACAGGGACAGCCACTAACTATGGCTACACCTTC. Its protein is CASSLTGTATNYGYTF.

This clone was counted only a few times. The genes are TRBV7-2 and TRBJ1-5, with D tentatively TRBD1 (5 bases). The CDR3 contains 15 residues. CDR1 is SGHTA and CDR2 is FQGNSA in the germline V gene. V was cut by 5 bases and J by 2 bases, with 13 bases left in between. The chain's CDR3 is CASSQLGLGNQPQHF. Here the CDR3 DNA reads TGTGCCAGCAGCCAGCTGGGACTCGGCAATCAGCCCCAGCATTTT.

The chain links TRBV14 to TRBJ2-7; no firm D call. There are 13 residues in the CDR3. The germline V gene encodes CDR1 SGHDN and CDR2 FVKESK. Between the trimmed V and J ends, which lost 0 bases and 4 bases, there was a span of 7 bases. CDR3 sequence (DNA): TGTGCCAGCAGCCAAGAGGTGGGGTACGAGCAGTACTTC. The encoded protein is CASSQEVGYEQYF.

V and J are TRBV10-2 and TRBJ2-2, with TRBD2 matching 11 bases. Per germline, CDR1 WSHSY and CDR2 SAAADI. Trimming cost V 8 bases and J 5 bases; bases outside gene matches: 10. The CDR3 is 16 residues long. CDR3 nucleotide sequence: TGCGCCAGCGAAAAACCCGGGACTAGCGGAACCGGGGAGCTGTTTTTT. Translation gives CASEKPGTSGTGELFF.

The CDR3 DNA reads TGTGCCAGTAGTATATCGGGGGGTTTAGATCAGCCCCAGCATTTT. Translating gives CASSISGGLDQPQHF. The chain has TRBV19 and TRBJ1-5; TRBD1 is a possible D gene (5 bases). The CDR3 runs to 15 residues. CDR1 is LNHDA, CDR2 SQIVND, per germline (reference sequence). The V and J ends lost 2 bases and 5 bases respectively, with 13 bases between them.